The 20 T cell receptor beta chains in this list originate from one sample, sequenced in a study of shared clonotypes between healthy human individuals. Generated by immunoSEQ multiplex PCR, the TCRdb table keeps only in-frame clones and is missing some. The profile covers around 1.9 million clones, with 85% to 95% appearing a single time and 1.5% to 2% taken by the ten largest. Cells designated naive CD8 were CD45RO-negative and were positively selected for CCR7, with terminally differentiated effector memory CD45RA+ cells excluded. Sequenced: naive CD8+ T cells from PBMCs. These receptors originate from a man aged 18 to 30 in good health. Some clones in this sample may be carry-over from other donors' samples.

The chain recombines TRBV30 with TRBJ1-1; D not certain. V lost 3 bases and J lost 4, with 12 bases in between. CDR1 and CDR2 from the germline V gene are GTSNPN and SVGIG (reference sequence). The CDR3 length is 13 residues. CDR3 residues: CAWRRPEGTEAFF. The CDR3 DNA reads as TGTGCCTGGAGGCGCCCCGAAGGCACTGAAGCTTTCTTT.

Only one count was recorded for this clone. The gene calls are TRBV10-3 and TRBJ1-2; D is perhaps TRBD1 (5 bases). This CDR3 is built from 15 residues. Trimming removed 3 bases from V and 4 bases from J, with 15 bases in between. Germline V gene sequence: CDR1 ENHRY, CDR2 SYGVKD. The CDR3 bases are TGTGCCATCAGTGACCCCCGGGGGGAGCGCTATGGCTACACCTTC. Its protein product is CAISDPRGERYGYTF.

This sequence joins TRBV29-1 and TRBJ2-3; the match to TRBD2 covers 9 bases. The V gene's germline CDR1 is SQVTM and CDR2 ANQGSEA. The V gene end was trimmed by 5 bases and the J gene end by 6 bases; junction bases not matched to a gene: 6. The CDR3 sequence is 13 residues long. CDR3 nucleotides: TGCAGCGTTTCTGGACTAGCGCTGGATACGCAGTATTTT. Translation gives CSVSGLALDTQYF.

The V gene is TRBV27, the J gene TRBJ2-5, with 11 positions matching TRBD2. The tail of the sequence fits TRBJ2-7 better, so the J call may be wrong. The CDR3 is 14 residues long. Germline V gene lookup returns CDR1 MNHEY and CDR2 SMNVEV (reference sequence). The CDR3 DNA is TGTGCCAGCAGTTGGATAGCGGGAGGGTACGAGCAGTACTTC. This codes for CASSWIAGGYEQYF.

The CDR3 is CASSPGPGPQYF. CDR3 DNA: TGTGCCAGCAGCCCGGGTCCGGGCCCGCAGTACTTC. J is TRBJ2-7 and V is TRBV7-9, with no clear D. The CDR3 is 12 residues long. CDR1 and CDR2 from the germline V gene are SEHNR and FQNEAQ (reference sequence). V was cut by 5 bases and J by 9 bases, with 14 bases left in between.

The rearrangement uses TRBV10-2 and TRBJ2-7; 8 bases line up with TRBD1. Trimming removed 3 bases from V and 5 bases from J; junction bases left unmatched: 9. The CDR3 loop spans 15 amino acids. Germline-derived CDR1 and CDR2 are WSHSY and SAAADI. The CDR3 protein is CASSDLAQGANEQYF. The CDR3 DNA reads as TGCGCCAGCAGTGATCTGGCTCAGGGGGCAAACGAGCAGTACTTC.

This clone has only one observation. The chain recombines TRBV5-6 with TRBJ2-5; D could derive from TRBD1 or TRBD2 (5 bases each). Per germline, CDR1 SGHDT and CDR2 YYEEEE. This CDR3 contains 14 residues. The germline V and J ends were trimmed by 3 bases and 5 bases, with 14 bases remaining between them. The CDR3 loop is CASSSTGTYETQYF. The CDR3 DNA sequence: TGTGCCAGCAGCTCCACCGGGACGTACGAGACCCAGTACTTC.

The chain uses TRBV10-2 and TRBJ1-5, with D possibly TRBD1 on 5 matching bases. From germline, CDR1 is WSHSY and CDR2 SAAADI. The length of the CDR3 is 15 residues. With 1 base removed from V and 7 bases from J, the gap between germline ends came to 14 bases. The chain's CDR3 is CASSEYSGREQPQHF. The CDR3 DNA reads TGCGCCAGCAGTGAGTACTCAGGGCGGGAACAGCCCCAGCATTTT.

This chain links TRBV9 with TRBJ1-4, with D perhaps TRBD1 (6 bases). The V end lost 1 base, the J end lost 0 bases, and 13 bases lay between the germline ends. This CDR3 region has 17 residues. The V gene's germline CDR1 is SGDLS and CDR2 YYNGEE. The DNA of the CDR3 is TGTGCCAGCAGCGTATCGACAGGACCCGCAACTAATGAAAAACTGTTTTTT. It specifies CASSVSTGPATNEKLFF. The full variable domain, with the rest looked up from reference TRBV9 and TRBJ1-4, is DSGVTQTPKHLITATGQRVTLRCSPRSGDLSVYWYQQSLDQGLQFLIQYYNGEERAKGNILERFSAQQFPDLHSELNLSSLELGDSALYFCASSVSTGPATNEKLFFGSGTQLSVL.

CDR3 sequence: CASSQSGWDTTNTGELFF. The CDR3 region has the DNA TGCGCCAGCAGTCAATCTGGCTGGGACACCACGAACACCGGGGAGCTGTTTTTT. The chain has TRBV23-1 and TRBJ2-2, with D perhaps matching TRBD1 (6 bases). TRBV23-1 is placed among ORFs of uncertain function. Trimming pared 0 bases from V and 0 bases from J, leaving 14 bases between. This CDR3 comprises 18 residues.

CDR3 residues: CASSLEVQDTQYF. The CDR3 DNA reads as TGCGCCAGCAGCTTAGAGGTTCAGGATACGCAGTATTTT. The chain has TRBV5-1 and TRBJ2-3; D is ambiguous. The V gene's germline CDR1 is SGHRS and CDR2 YFSETQ. The CDR3 is 13 amino acids. Trimming removed 2 bases at V and 6 bases at J, with 10 bases between.

The gene calls are TRBV28 and TRBJ2-3; possibly TRBD1 for D (5 bases). From germline, CDR1 is MDHEN and CDR2 SYDVKM. The CDR3 sequence is 15 residues long. Trimming took 0 bases from V and 6 from J, leaving 13 bases between them. Here the CDR3 reads CASSLWGQVSDTQYF. DNA of the CDR3: TGTGCCAGCAGTTTATGGGGGCAGGTTTCGGATACGCAGTATTTT. Full variable domain (remainder filled in from reference TRBV28 and TRBJ2-3): DVKVTQSSRYLVKRTGEKVFLECVQDMDHENMFWYRQDPGLGLRLIYFSYDVKMKEKGDIPEGYSVSREKKERFSLILESASTNQTSMYLCASSLWGQVSDTQYFGPGTRLTVL.

CDR3 loop: CASRFTGYLQPQHF. The CDR3 nucleotides read TGTGCCAGCAGATTTACAGGGTACCTTCAGCCCCAGCATTTT. V is TRBV6-1 and J is TRBJ1-5, with a tentative D call TRBD1 (6 bases). Germline CDR1 MNHNS, CDR2 SASEGT. There are 14 residues in the CDR3. V was clipped by 6 bases and J by 6 bases, with 15 bases between them.

The chain joins TRBV7-9 to TRBJ2-2; possible D gene TRBD2, 6 bases. The CDR3 has 15 amino acids. CDR1 is SEHNR and CDR2 is FQNEAQ in the germline V gene (reference sequence). V lost 4 bases, J lost 7 bases, and 16 bases lay in between. The CDR3 nucleotides are TGTGCCAGCAGCTCTACTAGCCCCGAACACGGGGAGCTGTTTTTT. This codes for CASSSTSPEHGELFF.

The chain couples TRBV7-2 to TRBJ1-4; D not resolved. This CDR3 spans 15 amino acids. Trimming stripped 7 bases from V and 0 bases from J, with 12 bases between. Germline loops: CDR1 SGHTA, CDR2 FQGNSA. The CDR3 loop reads CASNNLEATNEKLFF. CDR3 bases: TGTGCCAGCAACAATTTAGAGGCAACTAATGAAAAACTGTTTTTT.

This chain joins TRBV25-1 and TRBJ2-5; D remains unclear. Germline V lookup: CDR1 MGHDK, CDR2 SYGVNS. This CDR3 comprises 10 residues. Trimming cost V 10 bases and J 8 bases, with 11 bases left between them. CDR3 loop: CATHLETQYF. Written as DNA, the CDR3 is TGTGCCACCCACTTAGAAACCCAGTACTTC.

This clone was seen once. The V gene is TRBV7-9, the J gene TRBJ1-4; the D gene is possibly TRBD1 (6 bases). The CDR3 is 15 residues long. Germline V gives CDR1 SEHNR, CDR2 FQNEAQ (reference sequence). V shed 5 bases and J shed 7 bases, with 17 bases lying between them. CDR3 loop: CASSPTGGHREKLFF. The CDR3 DNA is TGTGCCAGCAGCCCCACGGGGGGCCATCGTGAAAAACTGTTTTTT.

The genes are TRBV6-1 and TRBJ2-1; TRBD1 might be the D (6 bases). This CDR3 has 16 residues. From germline, CDR1 is MNHNS and CDR2 SASEGT. The V and J ends lost 4 bases and 4 bases respectively, with 17 bases between them. The CDR3 nucleotides are TGTGCCAGCAGTGTCGGGGCGGAGGACAGATACAATGAGCAGTTCTTC. Translated: CASSVGAEDRYNEQFF.

The chain is built from TRBV5-1 and TRBJ2-7; 10 bases map to TRBD1. Per the germline V gene, CDR1 is SGHRS and CDR2 is YFSETQ. CDR3 size: 17 residues. Losses at the gene ends were 0 bases for V and 5 bases for J; bases not matched to a gene: 11. The CDR3 sequence: CASSLGRRDRGSDEQYF. In nucleotides, the CDR3 is TGCGCCAGCAGCTTGGGGCGCCGGGACAGGGGATCGGACGAGCAGTACTTC.

The V and J genes are TRBV27 and TRBJ2-2; no clear D gene. Germline V lookup: CDR1 MNHEY, CDR2 SMNVEV (reference sequence). Trimming pared 1 base from V and 4 bases from J, leaving 10 bases between. This CDR3 has 15 amino acids. CDR3 sequence: CASSLWATATGELFF. CDR3 nucleotides: TGTGCCAGCAGTTTATGGGCCACAGCCACCGGGGAGCTGTTTTTT.